This T cell receptor beta chain was observed in a study of T-cell memory formation after mild COVID-19. Study background: TCR clusters mostly belonged to single donors.

From the 5' RACE reads, TCRdb called clonotypes with MiXCR, one entry per CDR3 protein. The data show about 500,000 distinct CDR3 sequences, over 20% seen once. This clonotype was seen more than once but under ten times. Its antigen is unidentified. Mismatch with germline at one junction end may stem from a read error. Study conclusions and caveats: Certain responding clones were present in pre-infection memory, suggesting participation of cross-reactive memory. While clones contracting from day 15 to 85 were balanced between CD4 and CD8, later expanders leaned CD4+. Researchers report contracting CD4+ clones mostly in CM and EM, with CD8+ clones in EMRA.

Germline V gene data show CDR1 as SEHNR and CDR2 as FQNEAQ (reference sequence). The CDR3 runs 14 residues. The source is an adult woman who had mild COVID-19 (a few samples of this study predate the infection). Cell type and time point are not known. Material: PBMCs or a T cell subset sorted from them (not recorded which). This sequence joins TRBV7-9 and TRBJ2-7; TRBD2 aligns across 8 bases. Here the CDR3 DNA reads TGTGCCAGCAGCCTAGCGGGCCCCCGTAGCGAGCAGTACTTC. Amino acids: CASSLAGPRSEQYF. Full variable domain (missing parts from reference TRBV7-9 and TRBJ2-7): DTGVSQNPRHKITKRGQNVTFRCDPISEHNRLYWYRQTLGQGPEFLTYFQNEAQLEKSRLLSDRFSAERPKGSFSTLEIQRTEQGDSAMYLCASSLAGPRSEQYFGPGTRLTVT.